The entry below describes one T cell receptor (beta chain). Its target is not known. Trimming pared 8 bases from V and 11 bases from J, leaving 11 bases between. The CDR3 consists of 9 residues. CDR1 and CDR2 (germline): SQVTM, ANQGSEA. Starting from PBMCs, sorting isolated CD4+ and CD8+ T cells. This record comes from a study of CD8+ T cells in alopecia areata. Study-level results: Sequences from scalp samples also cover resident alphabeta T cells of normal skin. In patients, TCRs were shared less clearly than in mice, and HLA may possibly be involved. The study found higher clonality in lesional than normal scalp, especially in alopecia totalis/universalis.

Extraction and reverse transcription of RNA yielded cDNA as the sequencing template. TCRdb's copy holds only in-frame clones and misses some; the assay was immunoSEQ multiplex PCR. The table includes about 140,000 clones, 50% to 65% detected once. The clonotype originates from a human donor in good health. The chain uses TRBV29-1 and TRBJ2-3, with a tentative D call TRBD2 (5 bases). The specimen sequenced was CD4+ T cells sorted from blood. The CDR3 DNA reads TGCAGCCCCCCGAGGGTGCAGTATTTT. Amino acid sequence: CSPPRVQYF.